This T cell receptor (beta chain) is from a study of human T cells and chemical hapten exposure. General study results and limits: High-frequency TCRs, those above 1 in 1000, stayed the same after DPC sensitization.

TCRdb analysed the 5' RACE reads with MiXCR anew, one entry per CDR3 protein. The sample lists about 110,000 distinct CDR3 sequences; roughly 18% were seen once. This CDR3 region has 13 residues. CDR1 is LNHDA, CDR2 SQIVND, per germline (reference sequence). V lost 10 bases and J 1 base, leaving 13 bases between the germline ends. Unfractionated whole blood was the source from which total RNA was extracted. This clonotype has just a few counts. Antigen specificity is unknown. V and J are TRBV19 and TRBJ1-1, with D possibly TRBD1 on 6 matching bases. The origin of this receptor is a human donor in good health. In DNA form, the CDR3 reads TGTGCCACCACACAGGGTAGGAACACTGAAGCTTTCTTT. Encoded protein: CATTQGRNTEAFF.